Shown below are 26 T cell receptor beta chains from a single sample sequenced in a study of blood T cell repertoires in COVID-19. Clones were read by immunoSEQ multiplex PCR, and TCRdb kept only the in-frame ones, dropping some. The table lists some 160,000 clones, approximately 83% of them singletons. Input material: peripheral blood. The receptors were sampled from a woman older than 75 with acute or convalescent COVID-19.

CDR3 loop: CASSQGLAGIETQYF. In DNA, the CDR3 is TGTGCCAGCAGCCAGGGACTAGCGGGGATAGAGACCCAGTACTTC. This chain joins TRBV2 and TRBJ2-5; 13 bases fit TRBD2. The V gene's germline CDR1 is SNHLY and CDR2 FYNNEI. V trimming: 6 bases; J trimming: 4 bases; junction bases outside the gene matches: 5. This CDR3 has 15 amino acids.

The rearrangement joins TRBV5-1 to TRBJ2-2; D perhaps matches TRBD2 (6 bases). CDR1 and CDR2 (germline): SGHRS, YFSETQ. This CDR3 is 16 amino acids long. The ends were cut back, 0 bases at V and 3 bases at J, with 12 bases in the middle. CDR3 DNA: TGCGCCAGCAGCTTGGAGGGAGGTGGGGACACCGGGGAGCTGTTTTTT. The encoded protein is CASSLEGGGDTGELFF.

The chain links TRBV6-6 to TRBJ1-6, with D perhaps matching TRBD1 (5 bases). The CDR3 spans 14 residues. Germline-derived CDR1 and CDR2 are MNHNY and SVGAGI (reference sequence). With 6 bases removed from V and 7 bases from J, the gap between germline ends came to 13 bases. As DNA, the CDR3 is TGTGCCAGCAGGATGGACAACTCAAATTCACCCCTCCACTTT. The encoded protein is CASRMDNSNSPLHF.

In its sample, this clone was seen once. This sequence joins TRBV7-2 and TRBJ2-3, with unresolved D. The CDR3 extends over 12 amino acids. CDR1 SGHTA and CDR2 FQGNSA come from the germline V gene. V lost 1 base and J lost 9, with 8 bases in between. Here the CDR3 reads CASSLDEATQYF. CDR3 in DNA: TGTGCCAGCAGCTTAGATGAAGCGACGCAGTATTTT.

The chain joins TRBV30 to TRBJ2-3; 13 bases align to TRBD2. The CDR3 is made up of 16 amino acids. CDR1 is GTSNPN and CDR2 is SVGIG in the germline V gene (reference sequence). V was clipped by 2 bases and J by 4 bases; unmatched bases: 6. CDR3 region: CAWSNGLAGEADTQYF. The CDR3 region has the DNA TGTGCCTGGAGTAACGGACTAGCGGGAGAAGCAGATACGCAGTATTTT.

CDR3 sequence: CASSVPPTSPPDTQYF. CDR3 DNA sequence: TGTGCCAGCAGCGTACCTCCGACTAGCCCGCCAGATACGCAGTATTTT. V is TRBV9 and J is TRBJ2-3; 7 bases match TRBD2. Per the germline V gene, CDR1 is SGDLS and CDR2 is YYNGEE. The V gene end was trimmed by 1 base and the J gene end by 4 bases; junction bases not matched to a gene: 9. This CDR3 has 16 residues.

The CDR3 DNA follows: TGTGCCAGCAGCCTGACAGGGGACCAGCCCCAGCATTTT. It translates to CASSLTGDQPQHF. The V call is TRBV3-1 (or the pseudogene TRBV3-2), the J call TRBJ1-5; the match to TRBD1 covers 8 bases. J was trimmed by 7 bases and V by 4 bases; bases with no gene match: 3. Germline V lookup: CDR1 LGHDT, CDR2 YNNKEL (reference sequence). This CDR3 is built from 13 residues.

The CDR3 spells CAISGRQETQYF. CDR3 coding DNA: TGTGCCATCAGTGGTCGCCAAGAGACCCAGTACTTC. The V call is TRBV10-3, the J call TRBJ2-5; D gene unclear. The CDR3 contains 12 residues. Germline V CDR1 and CDR2: ENHRY, SYGVKD. The V end lost 4 bases, the J end lost 1 base, and 4 bases lay between the germline ends.

The chain couples TRBV19 to TRBJ2-3; the D gene is possibly TRBD2 (6 bases). Trimming took off 8 bases at V and 5 bases at J, with 8 bases between the two ends. The V gene's germline CDR1 is LNHDA and CDR2 SQIVND (reference sequence). This CDR3 spans 11 amino acids. CDR3 nucleotide sequence: TGTGCCAGTTTGGGAGGAGATACGCAGTATTTT. Residues: CASLGGDTQYF.

The chain recombines TRBV9 with TRBJ1-3; 7 bases map to TRBD1. Germline V CDR1 and CDR2: SGDLS, YYNGEE. Trimming cost V 0 bases and J 3 bases; bases outside gene matches: 0. This CDR3 has 14 amino acids. The CDR3 spells CASSVGDSGNTIYF. Here the CDR3 DNA reads TGTGCCAGCAGCGTAGGGGACAGTGGAAACACCATATATTTT.

This clone is judged medium-sized. The V gene is TRBV28, the J gene TRBJ1-5, with D tentatively TRBD1 (5 bases). The CDR3 is 15 residues long. The germline V gene has CDR1 MDHEN and CDR2 SYDVKM. The germline V and J ends were trimmed by 5 bases and 7 bases, with 18 bases remaining between them. CDR3 sequence (DNA): TGTGCCAGCAGTACGTATTTAGGGGCTGGACAGCCCCAGCATTTT. Its protein is CASSTYLGAGQPQHF.

V usage is TRBV3-1 (or the pseudogene TRBV3-2) and J usage is TRBJ2-5; 14 bases match TRBD2. The CDR3 loop spans 18 amino acids. The germline V gene encodes CDR1 LGHDT and CDR2 YNNKEL (reference sequence). V shed 0 bases and J 2 bases; nucleotides not matched to a gene: 5. The CDR3 DNA follows: TGTGCCAGCAGCCAAGAACGGGGACTAGCGGGAGCTCAAGAGACCCAGTACTTC. Protein: CASSQERGLAGAQETQYF.

The chain recombines TRBV5-6 with TRBJ1-1; D is undetermined. The CDR3 totals 14 residues. V lost 0 bases and J 0 bases, leaving 6 bases between the germline ends. In germline, CDR1 is SGHDT, CDR2 YYEEEE. CDR3 amino acids: CASSLGQVNTEAFF. The CDR3 nucleotides read TGTGCCAGCAGCTTGGGTCAGGTGAACACTGAAGCTTTCTTT.

The gene calls are TRBV21-1 and TRBJ2-1; TRBD1 is taken as the D call from the table, unchecked against the DNA. TRBV21-1 is a known pseudogene. This CDR3 contains 11 residues. As DNA, the CDR3 is TGTGCCAGCAGCGGACGACAGGGCTATTTCTTC. Amino acid sequence: CASSGRQGYFF.

The J gene is TRBJ2-5, the V gene TRBV30; D possibly corresponds to TRBD2 (7 bases). The CDR3 contains 13 residues. Trimming took off 5 bases at V and 5 bases at J, with 15 bases between the two ends. The V gene's germline CDR1 is GTSNPN and CDR2 SVGIG (reference sequence). The CDR3 spells CAWALGGRETQYF. The CDR3 region has the DNA TGTGCCTGGGCACTGGGGGGGCGGGAGACCCAGTACTTC. Drawing the rest from reference TRBV30 and TRBJ2-5, the complete variable domain is SQTIHQWPATLVQPVGSPLSLECTVEGTSNPNLYWYRQAAGRGLQLLFYSVGIGQISSEVPQNLSASRPQDRQFILSSKKLLLSDSGFYLCAWALGGRETQYFGPGTRLLVL.

The V call is TRBV28, the J call TRBJ1-6, with D perhaps matching TRBD1 (5 bases). Trimming stripped 4 bases from V and 14 bases from J, with 24 bases between. CDR3 length: 16 residues. Germline CDR1 is MDHEN and CDR2 is SYDVKM. The CDR3 sequence is CASSSFSGGLGRSLHF. In DNA, the CDR3 is TGTGCCAGCAGTTCTTTCTCGGGGGGTTTGGGTAGGTCCCTCCACTTT.

The chain recombines TRBV6-4 with TRBJ2-2; TRBD2 matches 11 bases. Germline CDR1 MRHNA, CDR2 SNTAGT. The V gene end was trimmed by 6 bases and the J gene end by 1 base; junction bases not matched to a gene: 4. The CDR3 consists of 16 residues. CDR3 residues: CASSHLAGGNTGELFF. The CDR3 coding sequence is TGTGCCAGCAGCCACCTAGCGGGAGGGAACACCGGGGAGCTGTTTTTT.

This clone was detected only once. The chain combines TRBV5-5 with TRBJ2-6; no firm D call. V lost 0 bases and J lost 0, with 7 bases in between. Germline V lookup: CDR1 SGHKS, CDR2 YYEKEE (reference sequence). The CDR3 covers 16 residues. CDR3 residues: CASSLAVSSGANVLTF. DNA for the CDR3: TGTGCCAGCAGCTTGGCTGTGTCCTCTGGGGCCAACGTCCTGACTTTC.

This clone occurred once. The rearrangement links TRBV9 to TRBJ2-3; D uncertain. Germline-derived CDR1 and CDR2 are SGDLS and YYNGEE. The CDR3 is 16 amino acids. V lost 0 bases and J 3 bases, leaving 14 bases between the germline ends. The DNA of the CDR3 is TGTGCCAGCAGCGTAGTGGGCGTAGGATTTACAGATACGCAGTATTTT. It yields the protein CASSVVGVGFTDTQYF.

The CDR3 sequence is CASSPGQGNYGYTF. The DNA for the CDR3 is TGTGCCAGCTCACCCGGACAGGGCAACTATGGCTACACCTTC. The chain joins TRBV18 to TRBJ1-2; 8 bases match TRBD1. This CDR3 is built from 14 residues. V shed 3 bases, J shed 2 bases, and the junction held 2 bases outside the gene matches. Germline V gene lookup returns CDR1 KGHSH and CDR2 LQKENI.

The V gene is TRBV2, the J gene TRBJ2-3, with D possibly being TRBD1 (6 bases). V lost 5 bases to trimming and J lost 2 bases, with 11 bases between them. Per germline, CDR1 SNHLY and CDR2 FYNNEI. CDR3 length: 14 residues. Here the CDR3 reads CASSIRGNTDTQYF. CDR3 in DNA: TGTGCCAGCAGTATTAGGGGGAACACAGATACGCAGTATTTT.

The J gene is TRBJ1-3, the V gene TRBV7-2; TRBD1 aligns across 8 bases. V was clipped by 3 bases and J by 4 bases; unmatched bases: 5. The CDR3 runs 15 residues. Germline-derived CDR1 and CDR2 are SGHTA and FQGNSA. CDR3 nucleotides: TGTGCCAGCAGCTTCGGCCGGGACAGGGGAAACACCATATATTTT. Its protein product is CASSFGRDRGNTIYF.

V gene TRBV6-2 or TRBV6-3 combines with J gene TRBJ2-7; tentative D call: TRBD2 (6 bases). V lost 4 bases and J 4 bases, leaving 8 bases between the germline ends. The CDR3 runs to 12 residues. Germline CDR1 is MNHEY and CDR2 is SVGEGT. The CDR3, as DNA: TGTGCCAGCAGTTTCGGGGGATACGAGCAGTACTTC. Protein product: CASSFGGYEQYF.

The CDR3 here is CASSETGQGTDTQYF. In DNA form, the CDR3 reads TGTGCCAGTAGTGAGACGGGACAGGGCACAGATACGCAGTATTTT. This sequence joins TRBV19 and TRBJ2-3, with TRBD1 matching over 8 bases. In germline, CDR1 is LNHDA, CDR2 SQIVND (reference sequence). The CDR3 is 15 residues long. The J segment lost 1 base and the V segment lost 5 bases, leaving 5 bases of the junction unmatched.

The chain has TRBV6-6 and TRBJ1-6; 7 nucleotides match TRBD1. This CDR3 has 16 amino acids. The V gene's germline CDR1 is MNHNY and CDR2 SVGAGI (reference sequence). V was clipped by 5 bases and J by 7 bases; unmatched bases: 11. For the CDR3, the DNA is TGTGCCAGCAGTACTCCTCCGGGACAGAGAAATTCACCCCTCCACTTT. Translated, it gives CASSTPPGQRNSPLHF.

A few counts support this clone. V and J are TRBV28 and TRBJ1-4; 8 positions agree with TRBD1. V shed 7 bases, J shed 7 bases, and the junction held 5 bases outside the gene matches. CDR1 is MDHEN, CDR2 SYDVKM, per germline. This CDR3 is 13 amino acids long. The CDR3 reads CASKWTGTEKLFF. CDR3 in DNA: TGTGCCAGCAAATGGACAGGGACTGAAAAACTGTTTTTT.